This passage covers 19 T cell receptor beta chains from one sample sequenced in a study of blood T cell repertoires in COVID-19. TCRdb keeps only in-frame clones here, not all; method: immunoSEQ multiplex PCR. The sample contains about 24,000 clones, 81% of which appear only once. Sequenced material: peripheral blood. These receptors all come from a man in his 70s with acute or convalescent COVID-19.

CDR3 coding DNA: TGCGCCAGCAGCTTGGGGCCGGACAGGGCGGGGAGTAACCGCGGCTACACCTTC. Its protein is CASSLGPDRAGSNRGYTF. V is TRBV5-1 and J is TRBJ1-2; 8 bases align to TRBD1. V lost 0 bases to trimming and J lost 8 bases; unmatched junction nucleotides: 18. The CDR3 has 18 amino acids. The germline V gene has CDR1 SGHRS and CDR2 YFSETQ.

The genes are TRBV6-2 or TRBV6-3 and TRBJ2-2; D is possibly TRBD1 (6 bases). Trimming cost V 2 bases and J 6 bases, with 10 bases left between them. The CDR3 is made up of 14 amino acids. The germline CDR1 and CDR2 sequences are MNHEY and SVGEGT. The CDR3 DNA reads TGTGCCAGCAGTTACCAGGGGCTCCCCGGGGAGCTGTTTTTT. Protein: CASSYQGLPGELFF.

CDR3 sequence (DNA): TGTGCTAGTGGCCACCTTGACACGGGGGTTAGGGGAAAACTGTTTTTT. This encodes CASGHLDTGVRGKLFF. This chain links TRBV12-5 with TRBJ1-4, with D tentatively TRBD1 (5 bases). The germline CDR1 and CDR2 sequences are LGHNT and FRNRAP. The CDR3 consists of 16 residues. The ends were cut back, 6 bases at V and 10 bases at J, with 24 bases in the middle.

By sample share, this clone is medium-sized (0.01 to 0.1%). The chain employs TRBV3-1 (or the pseudogene TRBV3-2) and TRBJ1-4, with TRBD1 identical over 8 bases. With 4 bases clipped from V and 4 bases from J, the junction kept 2 bases outside the gene matches. The CDR3 is 14 amino acids. CDR1 and CDR2 from the germline V gene are LGHDT and YNNKEL (reference sequence). The CDR3 nucleotides read TGTGCCAGCAGCCCGACAGGGGTTAATGAAAAACTGTTTTTT. This sequence encodes CASSPTGVNEKLFF.

A single count supports this clone. V usage is TRBV3-1 (or the pseudogene TRBV3-2) and J usage is TRBJ1-3, with D unclear. V was cut by 1 base and J by 0 bases, with 10 bases left in between. Germline CDR1 is LGHDT and CDR2 is YNNKEL (reference sequence). CDR3 length: 16 amino acids. This CDR3 reads CASSQGPGHSGNTIYF. The CDR3 coding sequence is TGTGCCAGCAGCCAAGGGCCTGGTCACTCTGGAAACACCATATATTTT.

This clone is medium-sized. The rearrangement joins TRBV11-3 to TRBJ2-3; D possibly corresponds to TRBD1 (5 bases). CDR1 is SGHNT and CDR2 is YENEEA in the germline V gene. Deletions cut 6 bases from V and 3 bases from J, with 13 bases between. There are 14 residues in the CDR3. CDR3 DNA sequence: TGTGCCAGCAGTTCAAGAGCAGGGACAGATACGCAGTATTTT. Encoded protein: CASSSRAGTDTQYF.

The chain is built from TRBV11-3 and TRBJ2-5; TRBD1 matches 7 bases. Trimming at V came to 3 bases and at J to 2 bases, leaving 9 bases not matched to a gene. This CDR3 region has 16 residues. The germline V gene encodes CDR1 SGHNT and CDR2 YENEEA. CDR3 nucleotides: TGTGCCAGCAGCTTCCGCTCGGGACAGATACAAGAGACCCAGTACTTC. Its protein product is CASSFRSGQIQETQYF. Filled out from reference TRBV11-3 and TRBJ2-5, the complete variable domain reads EAGVVQSPRYKIIEKKQPVAFWCNPISGHNTLYWYLQNLGQGPELLIRYENEEAVDDSQLPKDRFSAERLKGVDSTLKIQPAELGDSAVYLCASSFRSGQIQETQYFGPGTRLLVL.

V usage is TRBV5-1 and J usage is TRBJ1-1; 10 nucleotides line up with TRBD1. From germline, CDR1 is SGHRS and CDR2 YFSETQ. CDR3 size: 17 residues. J gave up 0 bases and V 4 bases, and 9 bases lay outside the gene matches. Written as DNA, the CDR3 is TGCGCCAGCAGCAGGACAGGGGGAAAAGCTCTGAACACTGAAGCTTTCTTT. The encoded protein is CASSRTGGKALNTEAFF.

The chain joins TRBV24-1 to TRBJ2-3, with 9 bases identical to TRBD1. From germline, CDR1 is KGHDR and CDR2 SFDVKD. This CDR3 is 16 amino acids long. V gave up 0 bases and J gave up 1 base; unmatched junction bases: 1. CDR3 sequence reads: CATSDLRDRGTDTQYF. CDR3 DNA sequence: TGTGCCACCAGTGATTTGCGGGACAGGGGCACAGATACGCAGTATTTT.

The chain carries TRBV30 and TRBJ1-5, with 7 positions matching TRBD1. Germline CDR1 GTSNPN, CDR2 SVGIG (reference sequence). With 3 bases clipped from V and 5 bases from J, the junction kept 1 base outside the gene matches. The CDR3 consists of 12 residues. CDR3 amino acids: CAWSDRDQPQHF. CDR3 in DNA: TGTGCCTGGAGCGACAGGGATCAGCCCCAGCATTTT.

This clone was counted only a few times. The chain has TRBV4-1 and TRBJ2-7, with D perhaps TRBD2 (5 bases). Trimming took 2 bases from V and 5 from J, leaving 16 bases between them. Germline CDR1 and CDR2: MGHRA and YSYEKL. This CDR3 spans 15 amino acids. CDR3 region: CASSQSSAAEDEQYF. The CDR3 DNA reads as TGCGCCAGCAGCCAAAGTTCAGCGGCGGAGGACGAGCAGTACTTC.

V is TRBV6-5 and J is TRBJ1-2, with D possibly TRBD1 on 5 matching bases. The length of the CDR3 is 14 residues. Germline V lookup: CDR1 MNHEY, CDR2 SVGAGI. Between the trimmed V and J ends, which lost 6 bases and 8 bases, there was a span of 19 bases. CDR3 nucleotides: TGTGCCAGCAGGGATTACGGCAGGGCTGGCGGCTACACCTTC. Translation: CASRDYGRAGGYTF.

In DNA form, the CDR3 reads TGTGCCAGCAGCTTAGCGCCGCTAGCGGCAGGGACAGATACGCAGTATTTT. Its protein product is CASSLAPLAAGTDTQYF. The rearrangement uses TRBV7-6 and TRBJ2-3; 7 nucleotides line up with TRBD2. The V gene's germline CDR1 is SGHVS and CDR2 FNYEAQ. V lost 0 bases and J lost 3; bases outside the gene matches: 9. The CDR3 has 17 amino acids.

The CDR3 is CASSAGRWTPDTEAFF. Here the CDR3 DNA reads TGTGCCAGCAGTGCCGGGCGCTGGACACCCGACACTGAAGCTTTCTTT. This sequence joins TRBV2 and TRBJ1-1, with a possible D match to TRBD1 (5 bases). This CDR3 is 16 amino acids long. The V gene lost 4 bases and the J gene lost 3 bases, with 18 bases spanning the gap. Germline CDR1 is SNHLY and CDR2 is FYNNEI.

This clone occurred once. V and J are TRBV27 and TRBJ2-2; D is ambiguous. Germline-derived CDR1 and CDR2 are MNHEY and SMNVEV (reference sequence). The V and J ends lost 5 bases and 6 bases respectively, with 4 bases between them. This CDR3 spans 11 amino acids. CDR3 bases: TGTGCCAGCAGTCGGGCCGGGGAGCTGTTTTTT. Protein product: CASSRAGELFF.

V and J are TRBV18 and TRBJ2-3; TRBD2 aligns across 8 bases. Germline V gene sequence: CDR1 KGHSH, CDR2 LQKENI. The CDR3 extends over 15 amino acids. V shed 4 bases, J shed 3 bases, and the junction held 6 bases outside the gene matches. CDR3 loop: CASSLRRGGTDTQYF. The CDR3 DNA sequence: TGTGCCAGCTCACTCCGCCGGGGGGGAACAGATACGCAGTATTTT.

V gene TRBV11-2 combines with J gene TRBJ1-3; D not certain. Trimming cost V 5 bases and J 4 bases, with 9 bases left between them. Germline V gene data show CDR1 as SGHAT and CDR2 as FQNNGV. The CDR3 consists of 13 residues. DNA for the CDR3: TGTGCCAGCAGCCCACGGTCCGGAAACACCATATATTTT. This gives the protein CASSPRSGNTIYF.

The chain joins TRBV10-1 to TRBJ1-1; D gene unclear. Germline CDR1 and CDR2: WNHNN and SYGVQD (reference sequence). V lost 4 bases to trimming and J lost 4 bases, with 10 bases between them. The CDR3 extends over 13 amino acids. In DNA, the CDR3 is TGCGCCAGCAGTGGTGTCGGGAGCACTGAAGCTTTCTTT. Residues: CASSGVGSTEAFF.

The gene calls are TRBV19 and TRBJ1-1; D is unclear. Germline V lookup: CDR1 LNHDA, CDR2 SQIVND (reference sequence). With 4 bases removed from V and 2 bases from J, the gap between germline ends came to 8 bases. The CDR3 sequence is 13 residues long. CDR3 region: CASSTLTNTEAFF. In DNA form, the CDR3 reads TGTGCCAGTAGTACCTTGACAAACACTGAAGCTTTCTTT.